A selection of T cell receptor beta chains follows, all from one sample in a study of blood T cell repertoires in COVID-19. Profiling relied on immunoSEQ multiplex PCR, and the TCRdb table lists in-frame clones only, not all of them. The data hold about 150,000 clones, with around 86% observed a single time. Material for sequencing was PBMCs or T cells enriched from blood (not recorded which). These receptors came from a man aged 50 to 60 who had recovered from COVID-19. CDR3s include the opening cysteine and the closing phenylalanine or tryptophan. The order of the fields is CDR3 length, J gene, V gene, clone size, D gene, CDR3 DNA, CDR3 protein. D genes are given only for firm matches. For some rows the clone size is stated as once, few or many, or as a class when expanded; others skip it.

12,TRBJ1-5,TRBV28,NA,NA,TGTGCCAGCAGTTTTCGGTTGTCGACCCAGCATTTT,CASSFRLSTQHF
14,TRBJ1-5,TRBV18,NA,NA,TGTGCCAGCTCACCCTCTGGACAGAATCAGCCCCAGCATTTT,CASSPSGQNQPQHF
18,TRBJ2-1,TRBV5-1,NA,TRBD2,TGCGCCAGCAGCTGGGGGACTAGCTCACCTAGCTCCTACAATGAGCAGTTCTTC,CASSWGTSSPSSYNEQFF
15,TRBJ1-4,TRBV6-5,NA,NA,TGTGCCAGCAGTTCTGACAGGAGGACTAATGAAAAACTGTTTTTT,CASSSDRRTNEKLFF
20,TRBJ2-3,TRBV3-1/TRBV3-2,NA,TRBD2,TGTGCCAGCAGCTCAAGAGAGGGACTAGCGGGAGGATGGGGCACAGATACGCAGTATTTT,CASSSREGLAGGWGTDTQYF
17,TRBJ2-4,TRBV28,NA,TRBD1,TGTGCCAGCAGTCTTTTGGGGACAGGGGGAGCCAAAAACATTCAGTACTTC,CASSLLGTGGAKNIQYF
19,TRBJ2-4,TRBV28,NA,TRBD2,TGTGCCAGCAGTCGGATGGGGACTAGCTACCGTTTTGCCAAAAACATTCAGTACTTC,CASSRMGTSYRFAKNIQYF
13,TRBJ1-1,TRBV11-3,NA,NA,TGTGCCAGCAGCTTCCAGGGGAACACTGAAGCTTTCTTT,CASSFQGNTEAFF
16,TRBJ2-5,TRBV18,once,TRBD2,TGTGCCAGCTCCCAGACCGGGACTAGCTCCCCAGAGACCCAGTACTTC,CASSQTGTSSPETQYF
13,TRBJ1-1,TRBV7-2,NA,TRBD1,TGTGCCAGCAGCTCGACAGGGCCAAGGGGCGCTTTCTTT,CASSSTGPRGAFF
13,TRBJ1-2,TRBV6-2/TRBV6-3,few,NA,TGTGCCAGCAGTTACGGGCAGAATACGGGCTACACCTTC,CASSYGQNTGYTF
13,TRBJ2-1,TRBV5-1,few,NA,TGCGCCAGCACCCCCAGGGCTGGGTATGAGCAGTTCTTC,CASTPRAGYEQFF
16,TRBJ2-2,TRBV7-3,few,TRBD1,TGTGCCAGCAGCAACAGACAGGGCTCCAACACCGGGGAGCTGTTTTTT,CASSNRQGSNTGELFF
13,TRBJ1-3,TRBV12-3/TRBV12-4,few,NA,TGTGCCAGCAGTTTAGGCAGAGGAAACACCATATATTTT,CASSLGRGNTIYF
12,TRBJ2-1,TRBV28,few,TRBD1,TGTGCCAGCAGTCCGACAGGGGATGAGCAGTTCTTC,CASSPTGDEQFF
16,TRBJ2-5,TRBV30,NA,NA,TGTGCCTGGAGTGTAAGGCAGGGATGGTTCGGCGAGACCCAGTACTTC,CAWSVRQGWFGETQYF
15,TRBJ2-3,TRBV27,NA,NA,TGTGCCAGCAGTTTCCGTGGGGGCGACACAGATACGCAGTATTTT,CASSFRGGDTDTQYF
18,TRBJ2-3,TRBV7-8,NA,TRBD1,TGTGCCAGCAGCTCCCAAAGACTTGACAGGGATTTCACAGATACGCAGTATTTT,CASSSQRLDRDFTDTQYF
13,TRBJ1-5,TRBV27,NA,TRBD1,TGTGCCAGCAGTTTTGACAGGGAACGGCCCCAGCATTTT,CASSFDRERPQHF
18,TRBJ1-5,TRBV28,NA,NA,TGTGCCAGCAGTTTAGGAGCGGGAAGCAGGGGCAAGTTTCAGCCCCAGCATTTT,CASSLGAGSRGKFQPQHF
14,TRBJ1-1,TRBV6-5,NA,NA,TGTGCCAGCGCGCTACAGGGACGGGGCACTGAAGCTTTCTTT,CASALQGRGTEAFF
13,TRBJ2-5,TRBV19,NA,NA,TGTGCCAGTAGCCCTAGTAGACAAGAGACCCAGTACTTC,CASSPSRQETQYF
16,TRBJ2-2,TRBV2,NA,TRBD2,TGTGCCAGCCAACTACGGACTAGCGGGCACACCGGGGAGCTGTTTTTT,CASQLRTSGHTGELFF
16,TRBJ1-4,TRBV6-6,NA,TRBD1,TGTGCCAGCAGTTACCCATTTTTCGACAGGGAAGAAAAACTGTTTTTT,CASSYPFFDREEKLFF
14,TRBJ2-7,TRBV18,NA,TRBD1,TGTGCCAGCTCCTCGGGACAGGGAAACTACGAGCAGTACTTC,CASSSGQGNYEQYF
13,TRBJ1-5,TRBV7-8,few,NA,TGTGCCAGCAGCTCGAGAAGGGGCCGCGGCCTGGATTTT,CASSSRRGRGLDF
14,TRBJ1-1,TRBV6-2/TRBV6-3,NA,TRBD1,TGTGCCAGCAGTTCCGTAGGGACAGGGATTCTAGCTTTCTTT,CASSSVGTGILAFF
14,TRBJ1-6,TRBV27,NA,NA,TGTGCCAGCAGTATACAGGGCATGAATTCACCCCTCCACTTT,CASSIQGMNSPLHF
16,TRBJ1-6,TRBV10-2,NA,TRBD1,TGCGCCAGCAGCCACGGGACAGTCATAAATAATTCACCCCTCCACTTT,CASSHGTVINNSPLHF
15,TRBJ1-3,TRBV19,NA,TRBD1,TGTGCCAGTAGTCTACAGGGGATCTCTGGAAACACCATATATTTT,CASSLQGISGNTIYF
17,TRBJ1-5,TRBV10-3,NA,TRBD1,TGTGCCATCAGTGAGCCTCCCGGACAGGGTCCAAATCAGCCCCAGCATTTT,CAISEPPGQGPNQPQHF
17,TRBJ2-1,TRBV11-3,NA,TRBD2,TGTGCCAGCAGCCCGCACCCCTTCGGGAGGGGAGACAATGAGCAGTTCTTC,CASSPHPFGRGDNEQFF
15,TRBJ2-2,TRBV27,NA,TRBD2,TGTGCCAGCAGTACTGAGCGGGAGGGGCCCGGGGAGCTGTTTTTT,CASSTEREGPGELFF
14,TRBJ1-2,TRBV5-4,NA,NA,TGTGCCAGCAGCTTTCGGGCCAGAGGGTATGGCTACACCTTC,CASSFRARGYGYTF
15,TRBJ2-4,TRBV6-1,NA,NA,TGTGCCAGCAGTGAGCCGGGACACCAAATAAACATTCAGTACTTC,CASSEPGHQINIQYF
15,TRBJ2-1,TRBV5-6,once,NA,TGTGCCAGCAGCTTGATGGGACACCAGTACAATGAGCAGTTCTTC,CASSLMGHQYNEQFF
16,TRBJ1-1,TRBV5-5,once,TRBD1,TGTGCCAGCAGCCGAGGACAGGGGGCGAAGGACACTGAAGCTTTCTTT,CASSRGQGAKDTEAFF
13,TRBJ1-4,TRBV19,NA,NA,TGTGCCAGTAGCGCGACTCGAGGGGAAAAACTGTTTTTT,CASSATRGEKLFF
16,TRBJ2-1,TRBV5-6,NA,TRBD2,TGTGCCAGCAGCTCGGGACTAGCGGGATTCAACAATGAGCAGTTCTTC,CASSSGLAGFNNEQFF